The present T cell receptor beta chain was sequenced within a study of T cells after yellow fever vaccination. TCRdb redid the calling of the 5' RACE reads with MiXCR, one entry per CDR3 protein. The profile shows about 340,000 distinct CDR3 sequences, around an eighth of them singletons. Study findings and constraints: It was a small share of clonotypes that appeared in both CD4 and CD8 compartments.

This CDR3 contains 14 residues. Trimming cost V 6 bases and J 5 bases, with 16 bases left between them. The germline V gene encodes CDR1 MNHEY and CDR2 SVGAGI. This clonotype was observed a few times. The target antigen is unknown. The chain couples TRBV6-5 to TRBJ2-5, with D perhaps given as TRBD1 or TRBD2 (7 bases each). Here the sequenced sample was CD4+ T cells sorted from PBMCs, taken 15 days after the yellow fever booster vaccination. The sequence derives from a man in his late teens or twenties who received the YFV17D yellow fever vaccine. CDR3 region: CASSQGGSPETQYF. Written as DNA, the CDR3 is TGTGCCAGCAGCCAGGGGGGGTCCCCGGAGACCCAGTACTTC.